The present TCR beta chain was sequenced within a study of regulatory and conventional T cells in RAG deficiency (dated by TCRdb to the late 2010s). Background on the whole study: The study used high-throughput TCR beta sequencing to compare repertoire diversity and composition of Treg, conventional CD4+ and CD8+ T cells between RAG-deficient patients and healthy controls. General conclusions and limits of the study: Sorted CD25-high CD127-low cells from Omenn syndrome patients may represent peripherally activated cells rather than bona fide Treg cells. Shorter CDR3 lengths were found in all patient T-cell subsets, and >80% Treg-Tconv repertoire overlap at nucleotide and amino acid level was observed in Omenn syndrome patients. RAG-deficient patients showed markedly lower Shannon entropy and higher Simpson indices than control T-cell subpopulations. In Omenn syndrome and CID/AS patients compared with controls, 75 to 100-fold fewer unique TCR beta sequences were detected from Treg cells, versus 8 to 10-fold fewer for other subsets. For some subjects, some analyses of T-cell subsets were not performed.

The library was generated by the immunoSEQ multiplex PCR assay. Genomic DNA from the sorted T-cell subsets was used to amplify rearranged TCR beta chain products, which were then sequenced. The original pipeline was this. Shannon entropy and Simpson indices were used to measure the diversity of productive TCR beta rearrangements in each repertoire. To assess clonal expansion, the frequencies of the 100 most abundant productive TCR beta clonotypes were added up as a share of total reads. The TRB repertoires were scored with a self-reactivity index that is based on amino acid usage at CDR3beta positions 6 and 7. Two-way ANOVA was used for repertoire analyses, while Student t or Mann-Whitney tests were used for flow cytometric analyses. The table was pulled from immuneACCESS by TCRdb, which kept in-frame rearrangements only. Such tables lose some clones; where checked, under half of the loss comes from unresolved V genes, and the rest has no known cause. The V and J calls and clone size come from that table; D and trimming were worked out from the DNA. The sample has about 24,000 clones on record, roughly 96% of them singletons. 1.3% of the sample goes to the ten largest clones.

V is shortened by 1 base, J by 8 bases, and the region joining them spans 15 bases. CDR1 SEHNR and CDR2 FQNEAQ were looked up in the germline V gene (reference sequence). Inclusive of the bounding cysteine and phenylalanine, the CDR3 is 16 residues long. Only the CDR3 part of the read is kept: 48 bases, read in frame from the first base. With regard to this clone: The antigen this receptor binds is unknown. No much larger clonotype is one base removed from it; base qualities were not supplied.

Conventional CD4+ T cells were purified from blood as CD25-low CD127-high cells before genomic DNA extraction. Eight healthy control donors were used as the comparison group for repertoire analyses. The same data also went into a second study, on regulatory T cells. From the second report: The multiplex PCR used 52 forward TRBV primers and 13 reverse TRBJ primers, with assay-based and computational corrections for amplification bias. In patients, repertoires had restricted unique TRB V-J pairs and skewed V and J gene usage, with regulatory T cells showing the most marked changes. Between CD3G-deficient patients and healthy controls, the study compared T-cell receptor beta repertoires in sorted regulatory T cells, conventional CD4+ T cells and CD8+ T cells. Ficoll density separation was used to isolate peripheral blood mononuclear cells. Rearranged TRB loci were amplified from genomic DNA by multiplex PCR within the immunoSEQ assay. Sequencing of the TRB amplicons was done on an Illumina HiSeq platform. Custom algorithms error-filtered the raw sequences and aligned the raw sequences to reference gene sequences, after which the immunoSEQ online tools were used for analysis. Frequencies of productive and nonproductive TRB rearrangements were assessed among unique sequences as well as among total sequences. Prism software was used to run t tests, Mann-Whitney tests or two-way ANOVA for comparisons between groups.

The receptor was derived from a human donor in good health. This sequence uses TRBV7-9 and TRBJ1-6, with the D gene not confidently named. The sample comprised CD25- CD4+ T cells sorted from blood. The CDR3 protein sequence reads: CASSLVTGSGYSPLHF. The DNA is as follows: TGTGCCAGCAGCTTAGTTACGGGATCGGGGTATTCACCCCTCCACTTT.